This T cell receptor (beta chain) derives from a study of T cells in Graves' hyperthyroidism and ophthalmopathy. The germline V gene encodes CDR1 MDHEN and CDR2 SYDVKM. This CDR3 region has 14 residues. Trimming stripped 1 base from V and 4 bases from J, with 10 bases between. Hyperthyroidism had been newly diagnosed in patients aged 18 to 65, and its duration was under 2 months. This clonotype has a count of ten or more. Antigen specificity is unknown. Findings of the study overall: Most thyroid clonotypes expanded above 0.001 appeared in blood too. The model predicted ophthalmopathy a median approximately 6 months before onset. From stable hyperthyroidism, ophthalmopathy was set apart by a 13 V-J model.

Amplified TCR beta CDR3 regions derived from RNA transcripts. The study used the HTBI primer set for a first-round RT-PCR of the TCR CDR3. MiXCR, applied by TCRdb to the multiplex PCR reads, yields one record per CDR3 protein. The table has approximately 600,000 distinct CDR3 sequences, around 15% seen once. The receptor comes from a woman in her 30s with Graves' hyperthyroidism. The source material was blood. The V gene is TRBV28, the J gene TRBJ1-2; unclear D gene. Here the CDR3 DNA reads TGTGCCAGCAGTTTATCGGCAGAACCCTATGGCTACACCTTC. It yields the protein CASSLSAEPYGYTF.